These 17 T cell receptor beta chains came from one sample sequenced in a study of blood T cell repertoires in COVID-19. TCRdb keeps only in-frame clones here, not all; method: immunoSEQ multiplex PCR. The repertoire consists of roughly 170,000 clones, with 83% occurring once and the leading ten covering about 4.6%. The sample taken for sequencing was PBMCs or T cells enriched from blood (not recorded which). The source is a woman aged 45-65 years who had recovered from COVID-19.

This clone was detected once. The same CDR3 also results from other DNA sequences found in this sample. The chain uses TRBV2 and TRBJ1-1; no firm D call. V was cut by 6 bases and J by 1 base, with 9 bases left in between. This CDR3 contains 13 residues. Looked up from germline, CDR1 is SNHLY and CDR2 is FYNNEI. The CDR3 loop is CASRGSQNTEAFF. The CDR3 DNA follows: TGTGCCAGCAGGGGCAGTCAGAACACTGAAGCTTTCTTT.

V usage is TRBV28 and J usage is TRBJ2-1; 9 bases map to TRBD2. Trimming at V came to 7 bases and at J to 6 bases, leaving 16 bases not matched to a gene. This CDR3 comprises 17 residues. Per germline, CDR1 MDHEN and CDR2 SYDVKM. CDR3 region: CASTKSGRGGRINEQFF. The CDR3 DNA follows: TGTGCCAGCACCAAATCTGGGCGGGGGGGCCGAATCAATGAGCAGTTCTTC.

This rearrangement joins TRBV11-2 to TRBJ1-1; TRBD1 matches at 7 bases. The CDR3 runs to 13 residues. Germline CDR1 SGHAT, CDR2 FQNNGV. J lost 8 bases, V lost 3 bases, and 6 bases had no gene match. CDR3 sequence: CASSFFVGGEAFF. The DNA of the CDR3 is TGTGCCAGCAGCTTTTTTGTAGGGGGCGAAGCTTTCTTT.

Regarding this clone: Other DNA sequences from this sample encode an identical CDR3 as well. The chain recombines TRBV6-6 with TRBJ1-2, with TRBD1 matching 7 bases. The CDR3 is 12 amino acids. J was trimmed by 8 bases and V by 5 bases; bases with no gene match: 5. Germline lookup yields CDR1 MNHNY and CDR2 SVGAGI (reference sequence). This CDR3 is CASSNDRDGYTF. CDR3 sequence (DNA): TGTGCCAGCAGTAACGACAGGGACGGCTACACCTTC.

The chain carries TRBV19 and TRBJ1-1; no reliable D call. Trimming took 5 bases from V and 2 from J, leaving 9 bases between them. Germline CDR1 LNHDA, CDR2 SQIVND (reference sequence). The CDR3 totals 13 residues. This CDR3 is CASSENLNTEAFF. As DNA, the CDR3 is TGTGCCAGTAGTGAGAACCTCAACACTGAAGCTTTCTTT.

The chain links TRBV21-1 to TRBJ1-2. TRBV21-1 is given as a pseudogene. This CDR3 region has 16 residues. CDR3 amino acids: CASSNRPGVDLGGYTF. DNA of the CDR3: TGTGCCAGCAGTAATCGTCCCGGGGTCGATCTGGGTGGCTACACCTTC.

V is TRBV11-3 and J is TRBJ2-3; D not resolved. Germline lookup yields CDR1 SGHNT and CDR2 YENEEA. CDR3 length: 13 amino acids. Trimming took off 5 bases at V and 6 bases at J, with 12 bases between the two ends. This CDR3 reads CASSNLVFDTQYF. CDR3 nucleotide sequence: TGTGCCAGCAGCAATCTAGTTTTTGATACGCAGTATTTT.

The chain joins TRBV7-7 to TRBJ2-3; the match to TRBD2 covers 10 bases. Trimming took 5 bases from V and 1 from J; bases not matched to a gene: 18. CDR3 size: 20 residues. Germline V lookup: CDR1 SSHAT, CDR2 FNYEAQ (reference sequence). The CDR3 region is CASSPGWIAGGLSGTDTQYF. For the CDR3, the DNA is TGTGCCAGCAGCCCCGGGTGGATAGCGGGAGGCCTATCGGGCACAGATACGCAGTATTTT.

The chain carries TRBV28 and TRBJ2-2, with D tentatively TRBD1 (8 bases). The CDR3 has 12 amino acids. V dropped 6 bases and J dropped 13 bases, with 15 bases sitting between them. From germline, CDR1 is MDHEN and CDR2 SYDVKM. CDR3 amino acids: CASSRGPGGLFF. The CDR3 coding sequence is TGTGCCAGCAGCAGGGGGCCGGGAGGGCTGTTTTTT.

The rearrangement joins TRBV27 to TRBJ1-1, with D perhaps matching TRBD1 (5 bases). The germline V gene encodes CDR1 MNHEY and CDR2 SMNVEV (reference sequence). The CDR3 length is 16 residues. Trimming cost V 4 bases and J 0 bases, with 15 bases left between them. CDR3 residues: CASSSWATGMNTEAFF. In DNA form, the CDR3 reads TGTGCCAGCAGTTCATGGGCAACAGGAATGAACACTGAAGCTTTCTTT.

This rearrangement joins TRBV4-1 to TRBJ1-3; D call uncertain. V lost 7 bases and J lost 0, with 13 bases in between. In germline, CDR1 is MGHRA, CDR2 YSYEKL. This CDR3 has 15 residues. The CDR3 spells CASTLRALSGNTIYF. CDR3 coding DNA: TGCGCCAGCACCCTACGAGCTCTCTCTGGAAACACCATATATTTT.

The chain carries TRBV2 and TRBJ2-1, with D maybe TRBD1 (6 bases). Germline V gives CDR1 SNHLY, CDR2 FYNNEI. V lost 5 bases and J 12 bases, leaving 11 bases between the germline ends. The CDR3 has 11 residues. The CDR3 DNA reads TGTGCCAGCAGTAACAGGGATCGGCAGTTCTTC. Amino acids: CASSNRDRQFF.

The chain combines TRBV5-1 with TRBJ1-2, with D perhaps matching TRBD1 (6 bases). Looked up from germline, CDR1 is SGHRS and CDR2 is YFSETQ. Trimming left V 4 bases short and J 5 bases short, with 18 bases between. This CDR3 is 15 amino acids long. The CDR3, as DNA: TGCGCCAGCAGCGTAGGACAGCTTTCCCTTTATGGCTACACCTTC. It translates to CASSVGQLSLYGYTF.

V is TRBV7-9 and J is TRBJ2-1, with D tentatively TRBD1 (6 bases). V lost 6 bases to trimming and J lost 3 bases, with 12 bases between them. Per the germline V gene, CDR1 is SEHNR and CDR2 is FQNEAQ (reference sequence). CDR3 size: 14 residues. The CDR3: CASRSRGGYNEQFF. CDR3 coding DNA: TGTGCCAGCAGGTCTCGAGGGGGCTACAATGAGCAGTTCTTC.

The chain is built from TRBV5-4 and TRBJ1-2; the match to TRBD1 covers 11 bases. Looked up from germline, CDR1 is SGHNT and CDR2 is YYREEE (reference sequence). V dropped 4 bases and J dropped 0; count of bases not matched to a gene: 2. This CDR3 comprises 15 residues. CDR3 sequence (DNA): TGTGCCAGCAGCAGGGGACAGGGGGCTAACTATGGCTACACCTTC. It translates to CASSRGQGANYGYTF. The whole variable domain, filled in from reference TRBV5-4 and TRBJ1-2, reads ETGVTQSPTHLIKTRGQQVTLRCSSQSGHNTVSWYQQALGQGPQFIFQYYREEENGRGNFPPRFSGLQFPNYSSELNVNALELDDSALYLCASSRGQGANYGYTFGSGTRLTVV.

The genes are TRBV4-2 and TRBJ2-2; TRBD2 matches at 7 bases. Looked up from germline, CDR1 is LGHNA and CDR2 is YNFKEQ. Trimming took 3 bases from V and 8 from J; bases not matched to a gene: 15. CDR3 length: 17 amino acids. The CDR3 sequence: CASSHNPFGGRGGELFF. The CDR3 nucleotides read TGTGCCAGCAGCCATAACCCTTTTGGGGGGAGGGGTGGGGAGCTGTTTTTT.

The chain is built from TRBV25-1 and TRBJ2-4, with D maybe TRBD1 (6 bases). Germline CDR1 and CDR2: MGHDK and SYGVNS. The CDR3 has 15 residues. V lost 7 bases and J lost 1, with 14 bases in between. The CDR3: CASTKGQGAKNIQYF. The DNA of the CDR3 is TGTGCCAGCACCAAGGGACAAGGGGCCAAAAACATTCAGTACTTC.